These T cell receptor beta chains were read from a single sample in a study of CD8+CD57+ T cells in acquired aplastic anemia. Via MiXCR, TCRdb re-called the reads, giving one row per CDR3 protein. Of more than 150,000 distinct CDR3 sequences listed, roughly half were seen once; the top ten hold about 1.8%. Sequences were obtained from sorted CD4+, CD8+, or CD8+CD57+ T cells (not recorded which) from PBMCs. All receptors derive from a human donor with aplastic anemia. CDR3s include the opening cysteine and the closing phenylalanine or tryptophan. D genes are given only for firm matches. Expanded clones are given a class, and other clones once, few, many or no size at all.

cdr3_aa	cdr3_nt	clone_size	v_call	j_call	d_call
CASSYPGVDTQYF	TGTGCCAGCAGTTACCCGGGGGTGGATACGCAGTATTTT	many	TRBV6-5	TRBJ2-3	.
CASSYGFLEGSRYGYTF	TGTGCCAGCAGTTACGGGTTTTTGGAGGGCTCACGCTATGGCTACACCTTC	.	TRBV6-5	TRBJ1-2	.
CSGTARGRETQYF	TGCAGTGGGACGGCGCGGGGGCGGGAGACCCAGTACTTC	.	TRBV20-1	TRBJ2-5	.
CSVEGGRFYEQYF	TGCAGCGTTGAGGGGGGAAGGTTCTACGAGCAGTACTTC	many	TRBV29-1	TRBJ2-7	.
CASSVTGSYGYTF	TGTGCCAGCAGCGTAACAGGGAGCTATGGCTACACCTTC	.	TRBV9	TRBJ1-2	.
CASSFSDGTGDPYEQYF	TGTGCCAGCAGCTTCTCAGACGGGACAGGTGACCCCTACGAGCAGTACTTC	many	TRBV11-2	TRBJ2-7	TRBD1
CASSLAGVGGLRDTQYF	TGCGCCAGCAGCTTGGCCGGAGTCGGGGGGCTAAGAGATACGCAGTATTTT	many	TRBV5-1	TRBJ2-3	.
CASSLSGLASTGELFF	TGCGCCAGCAGCTTGTCAGGACTAGCGAGCACCGGGGAGCTGTTTTTT	many	TRBV5-1	TRBJ2-2	TRBD2
CSARALGGGPINQPQHF	TGCAGTGCTAGAGCTCTGGGAGGAGGGCCGATCAATCAGCCCCAGCATTTT	many	TRBV20-1	TRBJ1-5	.
CASSPSSGLNTEAFF	TGTGCCAGCAGCCCGAGTTCGGGCTTGAACACTGAAGCTTTCTTT	.	TRBV12-3/TRBV12-4	TRBJ1-1	.
CATSGGPRTGELFF	TGTGCCACCAGTGGAGGTCCACGCACCGGGGAGCTGTTTTTT	.	TRBV24-1	TRBJ2-2	.
CASRGDSGNTIYF	TGTGCCAGCAGAGGCGACTCTGGAAACACCATATATTTT	few	TRBV27	TRBJ1-3	.
CSASSTRRNTGELFF	TGCAGTGCTTCTTCGACAAGGCGGAACACCGGGGAGCTGTTTTTT	many	TRBV20-1	TRBJ2-2	.
CASSWTSGRNYNEQYF	TGCGCCAGCAGCTGGACTAGCGGGAGGAACTACAACGAGCAGTACTTC	.	TRBV5-1	TRBJ2-7	TRBD2
CASSIEGESNEQFF	TGTGCCAGCAGCATCGAGGGGGAGTCCAATGAGCAGTTCTTC	.	TRBV5-5	TRBJ2-1	.
CAWSITGGSSGNTIYF	TGTGCCTGGAGTATCACAGGGGGTAGCTCTGGAAACACCATATATTTT	.	TRBV30	TRBJ1-3	TRBD1
CASGATGANSPLHF	TGTGCCAGCGGGGCGACAGGGGCTAATTCACCCCTCCACTTT	.	TRBV12-3/TRBV12-4	TRBJ1-6	TRBD1
CIAGGRGYGYTF	TGCATCGCAGGGGGGCGCGGCTATGGCTACACCTTC	many	TRBV29-1	TRBJ1-2	TRBD1